A selection of T cell receptor beta chains follows, all from one sample in a study of blood T cell repertoires in COVID-19. Method: immunoSEQ multiplex PCR; TCRdb's copy keeps in-frame clones and lacks some. The sample carries 450,000 to 600,000 clones, about 90% recorded once. Specimen: PBMCs or T cells enriched from blood (not recorded which). All receptors derive from a woman aged 18-35 years who had recovered from COVID-19. Each CDR3 is given with its conserved first and last residue. The D gene is left open where the match is weak. Size is stated for part of the rows, as once, few or many counts, or as a class when the clone is expanded.

V	D	size	J	CDR3	DNA
TRBV3-1/TRBV3-2	TRBD1	.	TRBJ1-1	CASSRGTGETEAFF	TGTGCCAGCAGCCGCGGGACAGGGGAAACTGAAGCTTTCTTT
TRBV12-3/TRBV12-4	.	.	TRBJ1-2	CASSAAGTGYTF	TGTGCCAGCAGTGCTGCGGGGACCGGCTACACCTTC
TRBV7-2	.	.	TRBJ1-3	CASSSPGFWGNTIYF	TGTGCCAGCAGCTCCCCGGGTTTCTGGGGAAACACCATATATTTT
TRBV7-2	TRBD2	many	TRBJ2-4	CASSSQAGDLAKNIQYF	TGTGCCAGCAGCTCCCAAGCGGGGGACCTAGCCAAAAACATTCAGTACTTC
TRBV7-8	.	.	TRBJ1-1	CASSLEWRGMNTEAFF	TGTGCCAGCAGCTTAGAGTGGCGGGGTATGAACACTGAAGCTTTCTTT
TRBV6-5	.	.	TRBJ2-4	CASTRDLAKNIQYF	TGTGCCAGCACCAGAGACTTAGCCAAAAACATTCAGTACTTC
TRBV2	TRBD1	.	TRBJ1-4	CASGRTGLAEKLFF	TGTGCCAGCGGACGGACAGGGCTGGCTGAAAAACTGTTTTTT
TRBV7-9	.	.	TRBJ1-4	CASSLIAPSEKLFF	TGTGCCAGCAGCTTAATTGCCCCCAGTGAAAAACTGTTTTTT
TRBV7-3	.	.	TRBJ2-1	CASSANRGNEQFF	TGTGCCAGCAGCGCTAACCGGGGTAATGAGCAGTTCTTC
TRBV28	.	.	TRBJ1-4	CASRPPANEKLFF	TGTGCCAGCAGACCTCCAGCGAATGAAAAACTGTTTTTT
TRBV4-1	.	.	TRBJ1-4	CASSQGDNRSEKLFF	TGCGCCAGCAGCCAGGGGGACAATAGATCGGAAAAACTGTTTTTT
TRBV10-3	TRBD1	.	TRBJ2-5	CAISETGGRETQYF	TGTGCCATCAGCGAGACAGGGGGTAGGGAGACCCAGTACTTC
TRBV28	.	.	TRBJ1-1	CASREENTEAFF	TGTGCCAGCAGGGAGGAGAACACTGAAGCTTTCTTT
TRBV4-1	.	few	TRBJ1-1	CASSLHGQTNTEAFF	TGCGCCAGCAGCCTACACGGACAAACGAACACTGAAGCTTTCTTT
TRBV18	TRBD1	once	TRBJ2-3	CASSPRTGAEDTQYF	TGTGCCAGCTCACCAAGGACAGGGGCCGAAGATACGCAGTATTTT
TRBV7-8	TRBD2	.	TRBJ2-5	CASSFRLAGDQETQYF	TGTGCCAGCAGCTTCCGGCTAGCGGGGGATCAGGAGACCCAGTACTTC
TRBV7-2	.	once	TRBJ1-4	CASSSPQGGTNEKLFF	TGTGCCAGCAGCTCGCCCCAGGGTGGGACTAATGAAAAACTGTTTTTT
TRBV4-1	.	.	TRBJ2-4	CASSQGQGGQYF	TGCGCCAGCAGCCAAGGCCAGGGTGGTCAGTACTTC
TRBV28	.	.	TRBJ1-6	CASSPGQSSPLHF	TGTGCCAGCAGTCCAGGACAAAGTTCACCCCTCCACTTT
TRBV29-1	.	.	TRBJ1-1	CSAGTSNTEAFF	TGCAGCGCCGGGACTTCGAACACTGAAGCTTTCTTT
TRBV13	.	.	TRBJ2-2	CASSSGQMGTGELFF	TGTGCCAGCAGCTCCGGACAGATGGGGACCGGGGAGCTGTTTTTT
TRBV19	.	.	TRBJ2-2	CASSIVSMDTGELFF	TGTGCCAGTAGTATAGTCAGTATGGACACCGGGGAGCTGTTTTTT
TRBV6-2/TRBV6-3	TRBD1	few	TRBJ1-2	CASSSDGQGRGYTF	TGTGCCAGCAGTTCCGATGGACAGGGCCGGGGCTACACCTTC
TRBV24-1	TRBD1	.	TRBJ2-7	CATSESGTGSYEQYF	TGTGCCACCAGTGAATCCGGGACAGGCTCCTACGAGCAGTACTTC
TRBV2	TRBD2	.	TRBJ2-3	CASTTSGPEDTQYF	TGTGCCAGCACCACTAGCGGGCCTGAAGATACGCAGTATTTT
TRBV12-3/TRBV12-4	TRBD1	.	TRBJ1-1	CASSIQGGTEAFF	TGTGCCAGCAGTATACAGGGGGGGACTGAAGCTTTCTTT
TRBV4-1	.	.	TRBJ1-5	CASSPGDWGNQPQHF	TGCGCCAGCAGCCCAGGGGATTGGGGCAATCAGCCCCAGCATTTT
TRBV6-5	TRBD2	.	TRBJ2-7	CASSYSGAGGYEQYF	TGTGCCAGCAGTTACTCGGGAGCGGGGGGCTACGAGCAGTACTTC
TRBV18	.	.	TRBJ1-5	CASFQGGDQPQHF	TGTGCCAGCTTCCAAGGGGGAGATCAGCCCCAGCATTTT
TRBV3-1/TRBV3-2	TRBD2	.	TRBJ2-2	CASSQGASGDSGELFF	TGTGCCAGCAGCCAAGGAGCTAGCGGGGACTCCGGGGAGCTGTTTTTT
TRBV28	.	few	TRBJ1-2	CASSPTGNYGYTF	TGTGCCAGCAGTCCTACAGGAAACTATGGCTACACCTTC